This T cell receptor (beta chain) was sequenced during a study of cytomegalovirus exposure and HLA in healthy donors. PCR primers comprised 60 Vbeta and 13 Jbeta primers. Generated by immunoSEQ multiplex PCR, the TCRdb table keeps only in-frame clones and is missing some. The repertoire holds approximately 89,000 clones, with about 85% as singletons. Germline V gene data show CDR1 as SGDLS and CDR2 as YYNGEE. This CDR3 has 16 amino acids. Trimming removed 2 bases from V and 3 bases from J; junction bases left unmatched: 6. The material sequenced was PBMCs. The chain recombines TRBV9 with TRBJ2-1, with 9 bases fitting TRBD1. The source of this sequence is a man aged 35 to 55 in good health and CMV-seropositive. CDR3 nucleotide sequence: TGTGCCAGCAGCGTCCCCCGGGACAGGGACTACAATGAGCAGTTCTTC. Its translation: CASSVPRDRDYNEQFF.